A single sample is the source of the 22 T cell receptor beta chains below, sequenced in a study of identical twins. TCRdb processed the 5' RACE reads anew with MiXCR; each CDR3 protein has one entry. This table has 300,000 to 400,000 distinct CDR3 sequences, 9% to 15% appearing once. Separately, the same data were catalogued under a study of yellow fever vaccine responses in identical twins.

Sequencing was carried out using CD8+ T cells sorted from blood. Receptors were obtained from a woman under 30 in good health.

This clonotype was seen ten or more times. The chain carries TRBV7-3 and TRBJ1-2; D is unclear. Germline CDR1 SGHTA, CDR2 FQGTGA. V was trimmed by 1 base and J by 6 bases, leaving 9 bases between them. The CDR3 is 13 residues long. The CDR3 nucleotides are TGTGCCAGCAGCTTAAGTATTATGGATGGCTACACCTTC. It yields the protein CASSLSIMDGYTF.

This clonotype was seen at least ten times. V gene TRBV15 combines with J gene TRBJ1-4; possibly TRBD1 for D (5 bases). CDR1 is LNHNV, CDR2 YYDKDF, per germline (reference sequence). The V end was cut by 5 bases, the J end by 2 bases, with 12 bases between. This CDR3 region has 15 residues. Here the CDR3 DNA reads TGTGCCACCAGCGCCGGGTGGGGGACTAATGAAAAACTGTTTTTT. It is translated as CATSAGWGTNEKLFF.

The sample holds many counts of this clonotype. The rearrangement links TRBV4-1 to TRBJ2-2; D gene ambiguous. Germline CDR1 and CDR2: MGHRA and YSYEKL. This CDR3 has 13 residues. Trimming shortened V by 0 bases and J by 1 base, and 0 bases separated the two germline ends. Written as DNA, the CDR3 is TGCGCCAGCAGCCAAGAGAACACCGGGGAGCTGTTTTTT. Residues: CASSQENTGELFF.

This clonotype was picked up a small number of times. V usage is TRBV28 and J usage is TRBJ1-5, with D hard to call. The CDR3 is 14 amino acids. Germline V lookup: CDR1 MDHEN, CDR2 SYDVKM. Between the trimmed V and J ends, which lost 2 bases and 10 bases, there was a span of 15 bases. The CDR3 DNA reads as TGTGCCAGCAGTTTAGCCGCCAGCCATGTTCCCCAGCATTTT. This encodes CASSLAASHVPQHF.

This clonotype was observed at least ten times. The chain recombines TRBV27 with TRBJ2-2; tentatively, D is TRBD1 or TRBD2 (5 bases each). The germline V and J ends were trimmed by 5 bases and 4 bases, with 5 bases remaining between them. Germline loops: CDR1 MNHEY, CDR2 SMNVEV (reference sequence). This CDR3 region has 12 residues. As DNA, the CDR3 is TGTGCCAGCAGTGGGGGCACCGGGGAGCTGTTTTTT. The encoded protein is CASSGGTGELFF.

This clonotype came up a few times. The V and J genes are TRBV20-1 and TRBJ1-2, with TRBD1 identical over 11 bases. The V gene's germline CDR1 is DFQATT and CDR2 SNEGSKA (reference sequence). CDR3 size: 14 residues. Trimming at V came to 6 bases and at J to 2 bases, leaving 5 bases not matched to a gene. CDR3 in DNA: TGCAGTGCCACCGGGACAGGGGGGAACTATGGCTACACCTTC. Amino acid sequence: CSATGTGGNYGYTF.

The gene calls are TRBV7-2 and TRBJ2-7; 7 bases match TRBD2. V lost 3 bases and J lost 3; bases outside the gene matches: 8. This CDR3 region has 15 residues. Per the germline V gene, CDR1 is SGHTA and CDR2 is FQGNSA. CDR3 sequence (DNA): TGTGCCAGCAGCTTCGGCGGGAGTGGGCTCTACGAGCAGTACTTC. It encodes CASSFGGSGLYEQYF.

A few counts support this clonotype. The chain combines TRBV11-1 with TRBJ2-2; 7 bases align to TRBD1. The germline gives CDR1 SGHAT, CDR2 FQDESV (reference sequence). V shed 5 bases and J 3 bases; nucleotides not matched to a gene: 9. The CDR3 runs to 16 residues. The CDR3 DNA reads as TGTGCCAGCAGCCTGACAGGGAGTCGGTACACCGGGGAGCTGTTTTTT. Its protein is CASSLTGSRYTGELFF. The full variable domain, in which reference TRBV11-1 and TRBJ2-2 provide the parts outside the CDR3, is EAEVAQSPRYKITEKSQAVAFWCDPISGHATLYWYRQILGQGPELLVQFQDESVVDDSQLPKDRFSAERLKGVDSTLKIQPAELGDSAMYLCASSLTGSRYTGELFFGEGSRLTVL.

The rearrangement joins TRBV9 to TRBJ1-1, with unresolved D. V lost 3 bases and J lost 3, with 6 bases in between. CDR3 length: 12 amino acids. Germline CDR1 SGDLS, CDR2 YYNGEE. CDR3 in DNA: TGTGCCAGCAGCGGGTGGGACACTGAAGCTTTCTTT. Translation: CASSGWDTEAFF. The variable domain in full, completed from reference TRBV9 and TRBJ1-1, reads DSGVTQTPKHLITATGQRVTLRCSPRSGDLSVYWYQQSLDQGLQFLIQYYNGEERAKGNILERFSAQQFPDLHSELNLSSLELGDSALYFCASSGWDTEAFFGQGTRLTVV.

The chain couples TRBV6-1 to TRBJ2-2; 9 nucleotides match TRBD1. V lost 7 bases and J lost 6; bases outside the gene matches: 9. CDR1 is MNHNS and CDR2 is SASEGT in the germline V gene. This CDR3 has 15 residues. The CDR3 is CASTRDREVPGELFF. CDR3 in DNA: TGTGCCAGCACCCGGGACAGGGAGGTCCCCGGGGAGCTGTTTTTT.

V usage is TRBV7-9 and J usage is TRBJ2-3; TRBD2 is a possible D gene (5 bases). CDR1 and CDR2 from the germline V gene are SEHNR and FQNEAQ (reference sequence). CDR3 length equals 14 residues. Trimming took off 4 bases at V and 2 bases at J, with 10 bases between the two ends. Here the CDR3 DNA reads TGTGCCAGCAGCTCCGGACTGTACACAGATACGCAGTATTTT. Translated: CASSSGLYTDTQYF. Based on the CDR3 plus reference TRBV7-9 and TRBJ2-3, the full variable domain is DTGVSQNPRHKITKRGQNVTFRCDPISEHNRLYWYRQTLGQGPEFLTYFQNEAQLEKSRLLSDRFSAERPKGSFSTLEIQRTEQGDSAMYLCASSSGLYTDTQYFGPGTRLTVL.

At least ten counts were recorded for this clonotype. The chain joins TRBV29-1 to TRBJ2-1; 9 bases fit TRBD2. The germline V gene encodes CDR1 SQVTM and CDR2 ANQGSEA. V was pared by 5 bases and J by 5 bases, with 4 bases of the junction left unmatched. CDR3 length: 13 residues. The CDR3 here is CSVRGGENNEQFF. CDR3 coding DNA: TGCAGCGTTCGCGGGGGGGAAAACAATGAGCAGTTCTTC.

This chain uses TRBV20-1 with TRBJ1-1; D not certain. CDR1 DFQATT and CDR2 SNEGSKA come from the germline V gene (reference sequence). CDR3 size: 11 residues. The germline V and J ends were trimmed by 6 bases and 5 bases, with 10 bases remaining between them. CDR3 in DNA: TGCAGTGCCCCCCGGGTAACTGAAGCTTTCTTT. Translated, it gives CSAPRVTEAFF.

The chain uses TRBV15 and TRBJ1-1; D remains ambiguous. This CDR3 is built from 15 residues. The V and J ends lost 1 base and 4 bases respectively, with 13 bases between them. The germline V gene has CDR1 LNHNV and CDR2 YYDKDF (reference sequence). The CDR3 loop is CATSRVAGEVTEAFF. The CDR3 DNA follows: TGTGCCACCAGCAGAGTGGCGGGTGAGGTCACTGAAGCTTTCTTT.

In this sample, this clonotype turned up many times. The J gene is TRBJ2-3, the V gene TRBV11-2, with D perhaps matching TRBD2 (5 bases). CDR3 length: 14 amino acids. Germline V gene sequence: CDR1 SGHAT, CDR2 FQNNGV. Trimming removed 6 bases at V and 0 bases at J, with 10 bases between. The CDR3, as DNA: TGTGCCAGCAGTAGCGCATCTAGCACAGATACGCAGTATTTT. Protein sequence: CASSSASSTDTQYF.

This clonotype was seen only a few times. The chain employs TRBV10-3 and TRBJ2-1, with 9 bases matching TRBD1. Germline-derived CDR1 and CDR2 are ENHRY and SYGVKD. The CDR3 is made up of 14 amino acids. V shed 2 bases, J shed 7 bases, and the junction held 3 bases outside the gene matches. CDR3 coding DNA: TGTGCCATCAGTGAGATAGGACAGGGGAATGAGCAGTTCTTC. Its translation: CAISEIGQGNEQFF.

This clonotype was detected many times. The chain is built from TRBV19 and TRBJ2-2; D is uncertain. The germline V gene encodes CDR1 LNHDA and CDR2 SQIVND (reference sequence). V was clipped by 10 bases and J by 7 bases, with 13 bases between them. The CDR3 has 12 residues. CDR3 sequence: CATTLGVGELFF. The CDR3 DNA is TGTGCCACCACACTTGGAGTCGGGGAGCTGTTTTTT. The entire variable domain, with the rest obtained from reference TRBV19 and TRBJ2-2, is as follows: DGGITQSPKYLFRKEGQNVTLSCEQNLNHDAMYWYRQDPGQGLRLIYYSQIVNDFQKGDIAEGYSVSREKKESFPLTVTSAQKNPTAFYLCATTLGVGELFFGEGSRLTVL.

The rearrangement uses TRBV12-3 or TRBV12-4 and TRBJ2-7; TRBD2 aligns across 7 bases. Losses at the gene ends were 2 bases for V and 2 bases for J; bases not matched to a gene: 3. This CDR3 is built from 14 residues. The CDR3 region is CASSLPGRAYEQYF. The CDR3 DNA is TGTGCCAGCAGTTTACCAGGGAGGGCCTACGAGCAGTACTTC.

This sequence joins TRBV20-1 and TRBJ2-7, with D tentatively TRBD2 (6 bases). The CDR3 has 14 amino acids. Germline values: CDR1 DFQATT, CDR2 SNEGSKA (reference sequence). Trimming removed 1 base at V and 0 bases at J, with 10 bases between. In DNA form, the CDR3 reads TGCAGTGCTAGAGGGGGGGACTTCTCCTACGAGCAGTACTTC. This sequence encodes CSARGGDFSYEQYF.

This clonotype was counted between two and nine times. The rearrangement joins TRBV27 to TRBJ2-7; a possible D gene is TRBD2 (6 bases). The ends were cut back, 3 bases at V and 5 bases at J, with 8 bases in the middle. The CDR3 length is 12 residues. From germline, CDR1 is MNHEY and CDR2 SMNVEV (reference sequence). CDR3 sequence: CASSFWGDEQYF. The CDR3 nucleotides are TGTGCCAGCAGTTTTTGGGGGGACGAGCAGTACTTC.

This clonotype was picked up many times. V and J are TRBV4-1 and TRBJ2-2, with TRBD2 identical over 14 bases. The ends lost 3 bases at V and 2 bases at J; junction bases unmatched: 5. The CDR3 contains 18 residues. The germline gives CDR1 MGHRA, CDR2 YSYEKL. The chain's CDR3 is CASSHRLAGGRNTGELFF. The CDR3 coding sequence is TGCGCCAGCAGCCACCGACTAGCGGGAGGGCGCAACACCGGGGAGCTGTTTTTT.

The chain joins TRBV13 to TRBJ2-7; maybe TRBD1 (6 bases). This CDR3 has 14 residues. Germline V gene data show CDR1 as PRHDT and CDR2 as FYEKMQ (reference sequence). V was clipped by 4 bases and J by 4 bases, with 14 bases between them. This CDR3 is CASSSRQAIYEQYV. The CDR3 coding sequence is TGTGCCAGCAGCTCCCGACAGGCTATATACGAGCAGTACGTC.